Presented here are 19 T cell receptor beta chains from one specimen sequenced in a study of shared T cell receptors in the human thymus. Profiling relied on immunoSEQ multiplex PCR, and the TCRdb table lists in-frame clones only, not all of them. Here the sample spans hundreds of thousands of clones, approximately 78% being singletons. These data also formed part of another study, on human thymus T cells.

Source material: thymocytes. The receptors originated from a boy under two years old with a congenital heart defect.

The J gene is TRBJ2-3, the V gene TRBV11-2; a weak D match, TRBD2 (5 bases). There are 15 residues in the CDR3. V gave up 2 bases and J gave up 3 bases, with 12 bases separating them. From germline, CDR1 is SGHAT and CDR2 FQNNGV. CDR3 sequence (DNA): TGTGCCAGCAGCTTATTGAACTCGGGAACAGATACGCAGTATTTT. Residues: CASSLLNSGTDTQYF.

This chain links TRBV6-1 with TRBJ1-2; no clear D gene. Germline V gene sequence: CDR1 MNHNS, CDR2 SASEGT. This CDR3 region has 16 residues. V gave up 4 bases and J gave up 5 bases, with 20 bases separating them. The DNA of the CDR3 is TGTGCCAGCAGTGTGACCGAAGAGGAGCAGCTTTATGGCTACACCTTC. Its protein is CASSVTEEEQLYGYTF.

The chain has TRBV29-1 and TRBJ2-3, with D tentatively TRBD2 (6 bases). Germline lookup yields CDR1 SQVTM and CDR2 ANQGSEA. Trimming pared 8 bases from V and 4 bases from J, leaving 16 bases between. The CDR3 is made up of 13 amino acids. CDR3 in DNA: TGCAGCATTGGGACGGGAGCAGCAGATACGCAGTATTTT. Its translation: CSIGTGAADTQYF.

The V gene is TRBV19, the J gene TRBJ1-5; D might be TRBD1 (5 bases). Germline values: CDR1 LNHDA, CDR2 SQIVND (reference sequence). The V and J ends lost 5 bases and 10 bases respectively, with 15 bases between them. This CDR3 is 13 amino acids long. CDR3 bases: TGTGCCAGTAGTTCCCCCCAGGGCACCCCCCAGCATTTT. It translates to CASSSPQGTPQHF.

The V call is TRBV20-1, the J call TRBJ2-5; a weak D match, TRBD1 (6 bases). Germline values: CDR1 DFQATT, CDR2 SNEGSKA (reference sequence). The CDR3 spans 11 residues. V shed 7 bases and J shed 3 bases, with 9 bases lying between them. In DNA form, the CDR3 reads TGCAGTGGGGACACCAAAGAGACCCAGTACTTC. Its protein is CSGDTKETQYF.

The chain carries TRBV7-9 and TRBJ2-5, with 8 bases lining up with TRBD2. Germline trimming cut 3 bases from V and 2 bases from J; bases unmatched to any gene: 2. Germline loops: CDR1 SEHNR, CDR2 FQNEAQ (reference sequence). The length of the CDR3 is 14 residues. In nucleotides, the CDR3 is TGTGCCAGCAGCTTCACTAGCGGACAAGAGACCCAGTACTTC. Its translation is CASSFTSGQETQYF.

This chain's CDR3 is CASSLPLAETYEQYF. The CDR3 DNA is TGCGCCAGCAGCTTGCCTCTAGCGGAGACCTACGAGCAGTACTTC. V usage is TRBV5-1 and J usage is TRBJ2-7; 7 nucleotides agree with TRBD2. Germline CDR1 is SGHRS and CDR2 is YFSETQ. Trimming took 1 base from V and 2 from J; bases not matched to a gene: 6. CDR3 length equals 15 residues.

The chain couples TRBV28 to TRBJ2-7, with D possibly matching TRBD2 (6 bases). The CDR3 is 12 residues long. Germline lookup yields CDR1 MDHEN and CDR2 SYDVKM. The ends were cut back, 4 bases at V and 3 bases at J, with 7 bases in the middle. Written as DNA, the CDR3 is TGTGCCAGCAGTTCCGGGGGCTACGAGCAGTACTTC. Its protein product is CASSSGGYEQYF.

The V and J genes are TRBV14 and TRBJ2-7, with 9 bases aligning to TRBD1. V shed 2 bases, J shed 4 bases, and the junction held 6 bases outside the gene matches. The CDR3 totals 15 residues. Germline V gene data show CDR1 as SGHDN and CDR2 as FVKESK. In DNA, the CDR3 is TGTGCCAGCAGCCAAAGTCGGGACAGGGCTTACGAGCAGTACTTC. This gives the protein CASSQSRDRAYEQYF.

This clone was seen only a few times. The chain uses TRBV5-4 and TRBJ1-4; D unclear. V was clipped by 0 bases and J by 3 bases, with 3 bases between them. Germline CDR1 SGHNT, CDR2 YYREEE (reference sequence). The CDR3 is 13 amino acids. The CDR3 DNA follows: TGTGCCAGCAGCTTGGCTGCTAATGAAAAACTGTTTTTT. It specifies CASSLAANEKLFF. The variable domain in full, with the rest retrieved from reference TRBV5-4 and TRBJ1-4, is ETGVTQSPTHLIKTRGQQVTLRCSSQSGHNTVSWYQQALGQGPQFIFQYYREEENGRGNFPPRFSGLQFPNYSSELNVNALELDDSALYLCASSLAANEKLFFGSGTQLSVL.

The V gene is TRBV9, the J gene TRBJ2-2; 12 bases are shared with TRBD2. The CDR3 runs 19 residues. V lost 5 bases, J lost 5 bases, and 16 bases stayed unmatched. Germline V CDR1 and CDR2: SGDLS, YYNGEE. The CDR3 sequence: CASSPQGLAGGPRTGELFF. CDR3 coding DNA: TGTGCCAGCAGTCCTCAGGGGCTAGCGGGAGGGCCAAGGACCGGGGAGCTGTTTTTT.

The rearrangement uses TRBV11-2 and TRBJ2-7; D is possibly TRBD2 (5 bases). The germline V and J ends were trimmed by 5 bases and 5 bases, with 19 bases remaining between them. This CDR3 has 15 amino acids. The germline V gene has CDR1 SGHAT and CDR2 FQNNGV. CDR3: CASSQDPGPGNEQYF. Here the CDR3 DNA reads TGTGCCAGCAGCCAGGACCCGGGCCCGGGGAACGAGCAGTACTTC.

The V call is TRBV5-6, the J call TRBJ2-2, with D hard to call. The CDR3 has 18 residues. The V gene's germline CDR1 is SGHDT and CDR2 YYEEEE. V was clipped by 1 base and J by 4 bases, with 20 bases between them. CDR3 loop: CASSLFGLRPKATGELFF. In nucleotides, the CDR3 is TGTGCCAGCAGCTTGTTTGGGCTTCGTCCCAAAGCCACCGGGGAGCTGTTTTTT.

This chain connects TRBV7-2 to TRBJ1-2, with D perhaps TRBD1 (6 bases). Germline V gene sequence: CDR1 SGHTA, CDR2 FQGNSA. Trimming removed 3 bases at V and 3 bases at J, with 8 bases between. CDR3 length: 13 amino acids. This chain's CDR3 is CASSFRTDYGYTF. DNA for the CDR3: TGTGCCAGCAGCTTCAGGACAGACTATGGCTACACCTTC.

V usage is TRBV27 and J usage is TRBJ2-7; 10 bases are shared with TRBD1. The germline V gene has CDR1 MNHEY and CDR2 SMNVEV (reference sequence). Germline trimming cut 6 bases from V and 6 bases from J; bases unmatched to any gene: 5. The CDR3 sequence is 13 residues long. The CDR3 DNA is TGTGCCAGCAGCAACGACAGGGGGCTCGAGCAGTACTTC. This codes for CASSNDRGLEQYF.

The rearrangement uses TRBV5-1 and TRBJ2-2, with D possibly TRBD2 on 5 matching bases. The CDR3 sequence is 12 residues long. Germline V gene sequence: CDR1 SGHRS, CDR2 YFSETQ. V was trimmed by 4 bases and J by 7 bases, leaving 8 bases between them. The CDR3 loop is CASSPGGGELFF. The CDR3 nucleotides read TGCGCCAGCAGCCCCGGAGGCGGGGAGCTGTTTTTT.

The chain combines TRBV7-8 with TRBJ2-7; D ambiguous. The V gene lost 5 bases and the J gene lost 2 bases, with 19 bases spanning the gap. Germline-derived CDR1 and CDR2 are SGHVS and FQNEAQ. There are 16 residues in the CDR3. The CDR3 DNA reads TGTGCCAGCAGCCCTTTCGCGAGAAATCATACCTACGAGCAGTACTTC. It is translated as CASSPFARNHTYEQYF.

The V and J genes are TRBV27 and TRBJ1-2, with 8 bases fitting TRBD1. The CDR3 totals 14 residues. Germline V gives CDR1 MNHEY, CDR2 SMNVEV (reference sequence). Trimming at V came to 0 bases and at J to 6 bases, leaving 3 bases not matched to a gene. The DNA of the CDR3 is TGTGCCAGCAGTTTATCCAGGGGGCAGGATGGCTACACCTTC. As protein: CASSLSRGQDGYTF.

This chain connects TRBV5-1 to TRBJ2-3; 12 nucleotides line up with TRBD2. In germline, CDR1 is SGHRS, CDR2 YFSETQ. This CDR3 spans 16 amino acids. V dropped 0 bases and J dropped 6; count of bases not matched to a gene: 5. The DNA for the CDR3 is TGCGCCAGCAGCTTGGGACTAGCGGGAGCTATGGATACGCAGTATTTT. Amino acid sequence: CASSLGLAGAMDTQYF.